Included here is one T cell receptor beta chain sequence, with context. PCR amplification relied on 60 Vbeta primers (plus 13 Jbeta primers). Sequenced by immunoSEQ multiplex PCR; TCRdb stores in-frame clones only, minus some. The table shows 170,000 or so clones, with roughly 88% occurring only once. These data come from a study of cytomegalovirus exposure and HLA in healthy donors. V was shortened by 3 bases and J by 0 bases, with 8 bases between the two germline ends. Germline values: CDR1 KGHSH, CDR2 LQKENI. The CDR3 spans 14 residues. Sequenced sample: PBMCs. This sequence was found in a man aged 50-60 years in good health and CMV-seropositive. The V and J genes are TRBV18 and TRBJ1-1; D gene ambiguous. The CDR3 here is CASSPEGMNTEAFF. The CDR3 DNA reads as TGTGCCAGCTCACCCGAGGGAATGAACACTGAAGCTTTCTTT.